The source of this T cell receptor (beta chain) is a study of cytomegalovirus exposure and HLA in healthy donors. Study details: The approximately 120 validation repertoires used the same platform as the approximately 700 first-cohort repertoires, a later analysis reported.

With respect to this clone: Its matching antigen is unknown.

V was trimmed by 4 bases and J by 3 bases, leaving 14 bases between them. The germline V gene encodes CDR1 SGHDT and CDR2 YYEEEE. The CDR3 loop spans 15 amino acids. The validation cohort, a group of over a hundred subjects, included the donors and was separate from the approximately 700-subject first cohort. Data came from immunoSEQ multiplex PCR; TCRdb stores just in-frame clones and leaves some out. The sample carries some 150,000 clones, roughly nine tenths recorded once. Findings of the study overall: Cytomegalovirus association was listed for around 170 TCR beta chains. Specificity of three CMV-associated chains for CMV antigens was verified in vitro.

The sequence derives from a man aged 18-30 years in good health and CMV-seronegative. This rearrangement joins TRBV5-6 to TRBJ1-5; D not resolved. The sample was PBMCs. The CDR3 DNA is TGTGCCAGCAGCCCCACGCGCGCACCCAATCAGCCCCAGCATTTT. This gives the protein CASSPTRAPNQPQHF.